The 12 T cell receptor beta chains below were found in one sample sequenced in a study of T cell responses to AZD1222 COVID-19 vaccine. Assay: immunoSEQ multiplex PCR; the TCRdb copy retains only in-frame clones and omits some. There are some 120,000 clones in the sample; over 75% occur only once, and 7.5% lies in the top ten. The specimen comprised peripheral blood, sampled on day 0 of AZD1222 vaccination. The receptors were gathered from an adult in good health.

The genes are TRBV27 and TRBJ2-4; D is possibly TRBD2 (6 bases). This CDR3 has 15 amino acids. Germline V CDR1 and CDR2: MNHEY, SMNVEV (reference sequence). V was cut by 6 bases and J by 0 bases, with 12 bases left in between. The CDR3 bases are TGTGCCAGCAGCTCCTTGGGGGGAGCCAAAAACATTCAGTACTTC. Translating it yields CASSSLGGAKNIQYF.

This clone was recorded a few times. The V call is TRBV18, the J call TRBJ2-5; no definite D call. The CDR3 runs to 12 residues. Germline CDR1 is KGHSH and CDR2 is LQKENI. Trimming removed 5 bases at V and 2 bases at J, with 6 bases between. This CDR3 reads CASSLFQETQYF. The CDR3 region has the DNA TGTGCCAGCTCATTGTTTCAAGAGACCCAGTACTTC. Variable domain in full (rest from reference TRBV18 and TRBJ2-5): NAGVMQNPRHLVRRRGQEARLRCSPMKGHSHVYWYRQLPEEGLKFMVYLQKENIIDESGMPKERFSAEFPKEGPSILRIQQVVRGDSAAYFCASSLFQETQYFGPGTRLLVL.

The V and J genes are TRBV6-2 or TRBV6-3 and TRBJ2-7, with unresolved D. The CDR3 extends over 13 amino acids. The ends were cut back, 3 bases at V and 5 bases at J, with 11 bases in the middle. Germline lookup yields CDR1 MNHEY and CDR2 SVGEGT. DNA of the CDR3: TGTGCCAGCAGTTATTCCGTTGGGGACGAGCAGTACTTC. Its translation: CASSYSVGDEQYF.

J is TRBJ1-3 and V is TRBV28; TRBD1 is a possible D gene (5 bases). Between the trimmed V and J ends, which lost 2 bases and 2 bases, there was a span of 13 bases. CDR3 length: 16 amino acids. The germline CDR1 and CDR2 sequences are MDHEN and SYDVKM. The DNA of the CDR3 is TGTGCCAGCAGTTTAGGTTGGGGGAGAGCTGGAAACACCATATATTTT. It translates to CASSLGWGRAGNTIYF. Full variable domain (rest looked up from reference TRBV28 and TRBJ1-3): DVKVTQSSRYLVKRTGEKVFLECVQDMDHENMFWYRQDPGLGLRLIYFSYDVKMKEKGDIPEGYSVSREKKERFSLILESASTNQTSMYLCASSLGWGRAGNTIYFGEGSWLTVV.

The gene calls are TRBV19 and TRBJ1-3; D is ambiguous. V lost 5 bases and J 2 bases, leaving 10 bases between the germline ends. The CDR3 is made up of 14 amino acids. CDR1 is LNHDA and CDR2 is SQIVND in the germline V gene (reference sequence). CDR3 DNA: TGTGCCAGTAGTTTGTTCTACACTGGAAACACCATATATTTT. This sequence encodes CASSLFYTGNTIYF.

V and J are TRBV4-1 and TRBJ1-2; D unclear. The germline CDR1 and CDR2 sequences are MGHRA and YSYEKL. CDR3 length: 15 residues. V dropped 2 bases and J dropped 4 bases, with 14 bases sitting between them. This CDR3 is CASSQSSPGVYGYTF. The DNA for the CDR3 is TGCGCCAGCAGCCAATCTTCCCCGGGAGTCTATGGCTACACCTTC.

V is TRBV2 and J is TRBJ1-2, with D tentatively TRBD1 (6 bases). V gave up 8 bases and J gave up 4 bases, with 17 bases separating them. CDR1 SNHLY and CDR2 FYNNEI come from the germline V gene. The CDR3 loop spans 14 amino acids. The CDR3: CASSDQGHGYGYTF. CDR3 coding DNA: TGTGCCAGCTCAGATCAGGGACACGGCTATGGCTACACCTTC. The full variable domain, its missing parts supplied by reference TRBV2 and TRBJ1-2, is EPEVTQTPSHQVTQMGQEVILRCVPISNHLYFYWYRQILGQKVEFLVSFYNNEISEKSEIFDDQFSVERPDGSNFTLKIRSTKLEDSAMYFCASSDQGHGYGYTFGSGTRLTVV.

The CDR3 region has the DNA TGTGCCACCAAGGGTTGGGTTGGCACTGAAGCTTTCTTT. Translation: CATKGWVGTEAFF. The chain joins TRBV2 to TRBJ1-1; D remains unclear. Germline V gene lookup returns CDR1 SNHLY and CDR2 FYNNEI. The ends were cut back, 10 bases at V and 4 bases at J, with 16 bases in the middle. CDR3 length: 13 residues.

The J gene is TRBJ2-3, the V gene TRBV4-1; 14 nucleotides line up with TRBD2. Germline CDR1 MGHRA, CDR2 YSYEKL. Unmatched junction bases numbered 6, after V lost 1 base and J lost 6 bases. This CDR3 has 17 residues. The CDR3 region is CASSQVGTSGGGDTQYF. Here the CDR3 DNA reads TGCGCCAGCAGCCAAGTTGGGACTAGCGGGGGCGGGGATACGCAGTATTTT.

The chain combines TRBV6-5 with TRBJ1-5, with TRBD1 identical over 8 bases. Trimming took 4 bases from V and 6 from J; bases not matched to a gene: 5. CDR3 length equals 14 residues. CDR1 is MNHEY and CDR2 is SVGAGI in the germline V gene. CDR3 region: CASSSRGRSQPQHF. Written as DNA, the CDR3 is TGTGCCAGCAGTTCCAGGGGGCGAAGTCAGCCCCAGCATTTT.

The rearrangement uses TRBV5-4 and TRBJ1-2, with 10 positions matching TRBD1. This CDR3 comprises 14 residues. The junction had 5 bases not matched to a gene; V was cut back by 3 bases and J by 6 bases. Germline V gene sequence: CDR1 SGHNT, CDR2 YYREEE (reference sequence). CDR3 nucleotide sequence: TGTGCCAGCAGCTCCCGGACAGGGGGTCATGGCTACACCTTC. Its translation: CASSSRTGGHGYTF.

This clone was seen only a few times. This chain uses TRBV28 with TRBJ1-2; D might be TRBD1 (5 bases). With 6 bases removed from V and 4 bases from J, the gap between germline ends came to 18 bases. CDR1 MDHEN and CDR2 SYDVKM come from the germline V gene. The CDR3 runs 15 residues. The chain's CDR3 is CASRLQEQVVYGYTF. CDR3 nucleotides: TGTGCCAGCAGGTTACAGGAGCAAGTCGTCTATGGCTACACCTTC.